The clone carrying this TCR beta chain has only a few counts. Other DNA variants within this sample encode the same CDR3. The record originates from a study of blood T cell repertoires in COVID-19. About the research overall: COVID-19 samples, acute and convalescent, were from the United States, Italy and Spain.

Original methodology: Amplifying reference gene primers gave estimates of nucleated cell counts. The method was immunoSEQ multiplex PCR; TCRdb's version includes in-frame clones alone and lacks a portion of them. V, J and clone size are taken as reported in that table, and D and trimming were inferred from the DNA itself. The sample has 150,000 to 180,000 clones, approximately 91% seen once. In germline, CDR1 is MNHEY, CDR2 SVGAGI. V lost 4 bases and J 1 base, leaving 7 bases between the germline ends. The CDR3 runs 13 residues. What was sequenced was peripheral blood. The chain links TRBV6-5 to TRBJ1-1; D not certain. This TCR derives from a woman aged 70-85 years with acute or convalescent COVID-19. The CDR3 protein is CASSWAPNTEAFF. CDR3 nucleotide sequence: TGTGCCAGCAGTTGGGCGCCGAACACTGAAGCTTTCTTT.